The 8 T cell receptor beta chains reported below all come from one sample, sequenced in a study of CD8 T cells in ankylosing spondylitis. TCRdb ran MiXCR on the 5' RACE reads and lists one entry per CDR3 protein. The table records 200,000 to 300,000 distinct CDR3 sequences, 10% to 13% of them present only once. The sample taken for sequencing was blood, either unsorted or a sorted T cell fraction (not recorded which). Receptors were obtained from a male donor with ankylosing spondylitis or in good health (not recorded which).

This clonotype was counted many times. V usage is TRBV20-1 and J usage is TRBJ2-1; TRBD2 matches at 12 bases. Germline assignment: CDR1 DFQATT and CDR2 SNEGSKA (reference sequence). Germline trimming cut 6 bases from V and 7 bases from J; bases unmatched to any gene: 7. This CDR3 region has 14 residues. DNA of the CDR3: TGCAGTGCCTCCGGGACTAGCGGGTCAAATGAGCAGTTCTTC. Translating it yields CSASGTSGSNEQFF.

Many counts were recorded for this clonotype. The V call is TRBV25-1, the J call TRBJ1-5, with TRBD1 identical over 8 bases. The length of the CDR3 is 14 residues. The germline CDR1 and CDR2 sequences are MGHDK and SYGVNS. The V segment lost 4 bases and the J segment 2 bases; nucleotides outside the gene matches: 1. This CDR3 reads CASSVGQGNQPQHF. The CDR3, as DNA: TGTGCCAGCAGTGTGGGACAGGGCAATCAGCCCCAGCATTTT. Using reference TRBV25-1 and TRBJ1-5 for the parts outside the CDR3, the full variable domain is EADIYQTPRYLVIGTGKKITLECSQTMGHDKMYWYQQDPGMELHLIHYSYGVNSTEKGDLSSESTVSRIRTEHFPLTLESARPSHTSQYLCASSVGQGNQPQHFGDGTRLSIL.

J is TRBJ1-1 and V is TRBV7-9; 10 nucleotides align to TRBD1. The CDR3 is made up of 15 amino acids. Germline trimming cut 3 bases from V and 4 bases from J; bases unmatched to any gene: 5. The germline V gene encodes CDR1 SEHNR and CDR2 FQNEAQ (reference sequence). The CDR3 region is CASSFLGQGRTEAFF. The CDR3 nucleotides read TGTGCCAGCAGCTTCCTGGGACAGGGGCGCACTGAAGCTTTCTTT.

The chain links TRBV18 to TRBJ2-4; the match to TRBD2 covers 11 bases. V was pared by 2 bases and J by 6 bases, with 6 bases of the junction left unmatched. The germline CDR1 and CDR2 sequences are KGHSH and LQKENI. The CDR3 totals 16 residues. The CDR3 loop is CASSPKVAGGINIQYF. In nucleotides, the CDR3 is TGTGCCAGCTCACCAAAAGTAGCGGGGGGGATAAACATTCAGTACTTC.

This clonotype was seen ten or more times. The chain employs TRBV2 and TRBJ1-1; D uncertain. The CDR3 is 15 residues long. Trimming took off 7 bases at V and 8 bases at J, with 23 bases between the two ends. Germline CDR1 reads SNHLY; CDR2 reads FYNNEI. The CDR3 protein is CASKERGESSREAFF. CDR3 nucleotides: TGTGCCAGCAAAGAAAGAGGTGAGTCGTCGAGGGAAGCTTTCTTT.

This clonotype was recorded at least ten times. The CDR3 region has the DNA TGTGCCAGCAGTGAAAGGTCGCGGGGGGAAGAGACCCAGTACTTC. Its protein is CASSERSRGEETQYF. V and J are TRBV2 and TRBJ2-5; 8 bases map to TRBD2. The CDR3 consists of 15 residues. Unmatched junction bases numbered 5, after V lost 2 bases and J lost 3 bases. CDR1 SNHLY and CDR2 FYNNEI come from the germline V gene.

The V gene is TRBV27, the J gene TRBJ1-5; D uncertain. The CDR3 contains 14 residues. V lost 3 bases, J lost 2 bases, and 8 bases lay in between. Germline assignment: CDR1 MNHEY and CDR2 SMNVEV (reference sequence). In DNA, the CDR3 is TGTGCCAGCAGTTTCGCCGGGGGCAATCAGCCCCAGCATTTT. Residues: CASSFAGGNQPQHF.

The V gene is TRBV7-8, the J gene TRBJ2-3, with TRBD1 matching 8 bases. CDR3 length: 14 amino acids. Germline loops: CDR1 SGHVS, CDR2 FQNEAQ. V trimming: 3 bases; J trimming: 3 bases; junction bases outside the gene matches: 2. In DNA, the CDR3 is TGTGCCAGCAGCTTCAGACAGGGGACAGATACGCAGTATTTT. It specifies CASSFRQGTDTQYF.